These T cell receptor beta chains were read from a single sample in a study of glioma-infiltrating T cells. In TCRdb, the multiplex PCR reads were re-called with MiXCR into one record per CDR3 protein. The profile shows around 130,000 distinct CDR3 sequences, about 25% of them singletons. Source material: glioma tissue, nonneoplastic brain tissue, or PBMCs (not recorded which). Receptors were obtained from a human donor with low-grade glioma or glioblastoma, undergoing nonglioma brain surgery, or in good health (not recorded which). The CDR3 runs from the conserved cysteine through the conserved F or W. The D gene is left open where the match is weak. The size of a clone is reported for some rows only, either as once, few or many, or as a class for expanded clones.

d_call	clone_size	v_call	j_call	cdr3_aa	cdr3_nt
.	.	TRBV2	TRBJ1-2	CASSAGSAGYTF	TGTGCCAGCAGCGCCGGATCTGCGGGCTACACCTTC
.	few	TRBV19	TRBJ2-5	CASSRGRETQYF	TGTGCCAGTAGTAGAGGACGGGAGACCCAGTACTTC
.	many	TRBV20-1	TRBJ2-3	CSATRGTLDTQYF	TGCAGTGCTACGCGGGGTACATTAGATACGCAGTATTTT
.	.	TRBV11-2	TRBJ1-2	CASSSRWGDGYTF	TGTGCCAGCAGCTCTCGTTGGGGGGATGGCTACACCTTC
TRBD1	many	TRBV27	TRBJ1-5	CASRTVRDRDQPQHF	TGTGCCAGCAGAACAGTCCGGGACAGGGATCAGCCCCAGCATTTT
.	.	TRBV6-6	TRBJ2-1	CASSYSMSGQGGNEQFF	TGTGCCAGCAGTTACTCGATGTCTGGACAGGGAGGGAATGAGCAGTTCTTC
.	few	TRBV5-4	TRBJ2-5	CASSLDGGPDQETQYF	TGTGCCAGCAGCTTGGACGGGGGGCCTGATCAAGAGACCCAGTACTTC
TRBD2	.	TRBV3-1	TRBJ2-5	CASSPRLAGGETQYF	TGTGCCAGCAGCCCGAGACTAGCGGGGGGAGAGACCCAGTACTTC
.	few	TRBV28	TRBJ2-5	CASSFREETQYF	TGTGCCAGCAGTTTCCGGGAGGAGACCCAGTACTTC
.	many	TRBV18	TRBJ2-5	CASSPGETQYF	TGTGCCAGCAGCCCGGGGGAGACCCAGTACTTC